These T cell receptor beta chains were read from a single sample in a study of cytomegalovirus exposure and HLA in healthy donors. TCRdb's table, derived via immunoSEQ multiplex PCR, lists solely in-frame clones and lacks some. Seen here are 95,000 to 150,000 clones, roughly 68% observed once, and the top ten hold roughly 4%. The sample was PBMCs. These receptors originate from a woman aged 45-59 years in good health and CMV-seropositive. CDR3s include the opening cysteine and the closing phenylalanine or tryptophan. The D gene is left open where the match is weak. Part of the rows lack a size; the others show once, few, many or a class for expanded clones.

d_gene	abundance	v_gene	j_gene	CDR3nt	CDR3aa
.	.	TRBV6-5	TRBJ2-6	TGTGCCAGCAGTCGACAGGCCTCTGGGGCCAACGTCCTGACTTTC	CASSRQASGANVLTF
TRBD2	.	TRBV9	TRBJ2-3	TGTGCCAGCAACCGCCCGGGAGGGAGCACAGATACGCAGTATTTT	CASNRPGGSTDTQYF
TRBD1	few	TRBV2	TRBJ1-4	TGTGCCAGCAAGAGGGACAGGGGGAGTGAAAAACTGTTTTTT	CASKRDRGSEKLFF
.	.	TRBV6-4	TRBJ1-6	TGTGCCAGCACTCCCCGGTCGGGGAGCTCCTATAATTCACCCCTCCACTTT	CASTPRSGSSYNSPLHF
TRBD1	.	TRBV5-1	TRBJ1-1	TGCGCCAGCAGCACGGGACAGGTCAACACTGAAGCTTTCTTT	CASSTGQVNTEAFF
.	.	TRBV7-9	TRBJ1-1	TGTTCCAGCAGCTCGGACAAAAGTGCCACTGAAGCTTTCTTT	CSSSSDKSATEAFF
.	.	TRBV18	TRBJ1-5	TGTGCCAGCTCACCCGTCTCCGGAGGTGGCAATCAGCCCCAGCATTTT	CASSPVSGGGNQPQHF
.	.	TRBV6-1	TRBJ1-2	TGTGCCAGCAACCCTGGGGGGACCAACTATGGCTACACCTTC	CASNPGGTNYGYTF
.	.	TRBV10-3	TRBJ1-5	TGTGCCATCAGTGAGGGGAAGGACATTTATCAGCCCCAGCATTTT	CAISEGKDIYQPQHF
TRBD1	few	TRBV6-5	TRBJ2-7	TGTGCCAGCAGCCGGGACAGGGGTTACGAGCAGTACTTC	CASSRDRGYEQYF
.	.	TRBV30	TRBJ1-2	TGTGCCTGGAGAGGATTGGGGGCGCTTGGCTACACCTTC	CAWRGLGALGYTF
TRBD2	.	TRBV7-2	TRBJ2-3	TGTGCCAGCAAAACTAGCGGGGGGGCGTACGATACGCAGTATTTT	CASKTSGGAYDTQYF
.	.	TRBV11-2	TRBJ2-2	TGTGCCAGCAGCTTATCCTCGGCCAGCGTGGCCACCGGGGAGCTGTTTTTT	CASSLSSASVATGELFF
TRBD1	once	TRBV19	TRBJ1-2	TGTGCCAGTAGTATGAGACAGGGGAACTATGGCTACACCTTC	CASSMRQGNYGYTF
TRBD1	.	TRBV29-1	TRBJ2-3	TGCAGCGTTAGACCGGGACAGAGCACAGATACGCAGTATTTT	CSVRPGQSTDTQYF
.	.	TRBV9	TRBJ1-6	TGTGCCAGCAGCGCGCGGGCGTCTAGCTCCTATAATTCACCCCTCCACTTT	CASSARASSSYNSPLHF
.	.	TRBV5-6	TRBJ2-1	TGTGCCAGCAGCTTAGGACAGGAGCAGTTCTTC	CASSLGQEQFF
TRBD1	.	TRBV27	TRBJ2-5	TGTGCCAGCAGTTTATCGGGACAGGGGCGAGAGCAGTACTTC	CASSLSGQGREQYF
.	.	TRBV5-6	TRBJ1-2	TGTGCCAGCAGCTTGCGCGGGACTCTCAACTATGGCTACACCTTC	CASSLRGTLNYGYTF
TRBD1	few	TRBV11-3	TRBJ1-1	TGTGCCAGCAGCTCGCGACAGGGCACTGAAGCTTTCTTT	CASSSRQGTEAFF
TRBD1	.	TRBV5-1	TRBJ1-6	TGCGCCAGCAGCTTGGGGACAGGGGGTAATAATTCACCCCTCCACTTT	CASSLGTGGNNSPLHF
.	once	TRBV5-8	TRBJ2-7	TGTGCCAGCAGCTTGGACAGCGGAGCCTACGAGCAGTACTTC	CASSLDSGAYEQYF
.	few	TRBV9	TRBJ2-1	TGTGCCAGCAGCTTCGGGATACAAGGAAATGAGCAGTTCTTC	CASSFGIQGNEQFF
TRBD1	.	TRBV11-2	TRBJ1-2	TGTGCCAGCAGCCAGACAGGGGGGGGCAACTATGGCTACACCTTC	CASSQTGGGNYGYTF
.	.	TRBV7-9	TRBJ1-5	TGTGCCAGCAGCCCAGGTAGCCAGGGCGGATATAGCAATCAGCCCCAGCATTTT	CASSPGSQGGYSNQPQHF
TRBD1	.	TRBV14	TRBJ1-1	TGTGCCAGCAGCCAAGGGACAGGGAACCCTGAAGCTTTCTTT	CASSQGTGNPEAFF
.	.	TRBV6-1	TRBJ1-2	TGTGCCAGCCCCCAGACTCCAGGGAGGAACTATGGCTACACCTTC	CASPQTPGRNYGYTF
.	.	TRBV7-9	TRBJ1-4	TGTGCCAGCAGCGGAGGGACGCCAGGAGGGGAAAAACTGTTTTTT	CASSGGTPGGEKLFF
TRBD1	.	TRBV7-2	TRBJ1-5	TGTGCCAGCAGCAGGACAGGGAATCAGCCCCAGCATTTT	CASSRTGNQPQHF
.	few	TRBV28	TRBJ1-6	TGTGCCAGCAGTTTACAGTTAAATTCACCCCTCCACTTT	CASSLQLNSPLHF
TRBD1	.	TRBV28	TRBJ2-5	TGTGCCAGCAGTTCATTCTCCGGGACAGGGTGGGGAAGGGTTTACTTC	CASSSFSGTGWGRVYF
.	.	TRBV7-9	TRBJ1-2	TGTGCCAGCAGCCTGGGGACACACAACTATGGCTACACCTTC	CASSLGTHNYGYTF
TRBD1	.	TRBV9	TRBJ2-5	TGTGCCAGCAGCGTAATTGGGACAGGGATCGAGACCCAGTACTTC	CASSVIGTGIETQYF
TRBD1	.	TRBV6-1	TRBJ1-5	TGTGCCAGCAGAAAATCGGGACAGCTTAATCAGCCCCAGCATTTT	CASRKSGQLNQPQHF
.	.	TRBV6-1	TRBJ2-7	TGTGCCAGCAGTCGGACAGCGAGCTCCTACGAGCAGTACTTC	CASSRTASSYEQYF
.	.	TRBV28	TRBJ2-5	TGTGCCAGCAGTTCTTCAGGGCGAGACCAAGAGACCCAGTACTTC	CASSSSGRDQETQYF
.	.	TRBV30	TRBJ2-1	TGTGCCTGGACAAGCGACAGCTACAATGAGCAGTTCTTC	CAWTSDSYNEQFF
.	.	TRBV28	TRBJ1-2	TGTGCCAGCACTCTAGACAGGCCCAACTATGGCTACACCTTC	CASTLDRPNYGYTF
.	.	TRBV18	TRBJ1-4	TGTGCCAGCTCATCCCAAATTTCAACTAATGAAAAACTGTTTTTT	CASSSQISTNEKLFF
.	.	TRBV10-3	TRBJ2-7	TGTGCCATCAGTCCCGGGACAACCTCCTACGAGCAGTACTTC	CAISPGTTSYEQYF
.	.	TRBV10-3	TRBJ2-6	TGTGCCATCAGTGAGTCCGGACAGATTATCTCTGGGGCCAACGTCCTGACTTTC	CAISESGQIISGANVLTF
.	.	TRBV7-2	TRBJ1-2	TGTGCCAGCAGCTTAGCTGGAGGGAATCAGGGCTACACCTTC	CASSLAGGNQGYTF
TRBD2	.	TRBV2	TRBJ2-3	TGTGCCAGCGGGGGGGTTTTTGGTTTGGATACGCAGTATTTT	CASGGVFGLDTQYF
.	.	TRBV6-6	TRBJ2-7	TGTGCCAGCACCCCGGAACAGACCTACGAGCAGTACTTC	CASTPEQTYEQYF
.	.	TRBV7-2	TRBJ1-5	TGTGCCAGCAGCTTAGAGGGCTCGGGACACATCAATCAGCCCCAGCATTTT	CASSLEGSGHINQPQHF
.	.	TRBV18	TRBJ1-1	TGTGCCAGCTCACCACCCCAGGGCACTGAAGCTTTCTTT	CASSPPQGTEAFF
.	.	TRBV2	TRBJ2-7	TGTGCCAGCAGTGGGGACTTAGTATTGATCTCCTACGAGCAGTACTTC	CASSGDLVLISYEQYF
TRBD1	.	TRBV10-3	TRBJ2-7	TGTGCCATCAGCCGGACAGGCCAAACCTACGAGCAGTACTTC	CAISRTGQTYEQYF
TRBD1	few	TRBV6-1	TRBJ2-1	TGTGCCAGCATCTATGACAGGGGGATCTCGAATGAGCAGTTCTTC	CASIYDRGISNEQFF
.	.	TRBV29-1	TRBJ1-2	TGCAGCGGAGGCCATTCAAACTATGGCTACACCTTC	CSGGHSNYGYTF
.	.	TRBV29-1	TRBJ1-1	TGCAGCGTTGCCCCTTCGACAGGAACGAACACTGAAGCTTTCTTT	CSVAPSTGTNTEAFF
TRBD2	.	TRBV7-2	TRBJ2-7	TGTGCCAGCAGACGAACATTCGGGAGGGACGAGCAGTACTTC	CASRRTFGRDEQYF